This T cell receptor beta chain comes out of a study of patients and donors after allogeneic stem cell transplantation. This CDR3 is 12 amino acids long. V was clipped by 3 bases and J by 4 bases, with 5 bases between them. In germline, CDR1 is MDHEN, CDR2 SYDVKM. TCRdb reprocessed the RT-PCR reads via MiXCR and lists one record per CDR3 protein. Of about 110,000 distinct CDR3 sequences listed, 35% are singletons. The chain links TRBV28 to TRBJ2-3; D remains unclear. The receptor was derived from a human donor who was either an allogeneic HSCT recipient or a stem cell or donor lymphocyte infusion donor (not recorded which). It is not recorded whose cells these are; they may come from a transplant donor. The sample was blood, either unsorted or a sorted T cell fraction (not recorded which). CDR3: CASSFRPDTQYF. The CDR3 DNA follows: TGTGCCAGCAGTTTTCGGCCAGATACGCAGTATTTT.